The rows below give T cell receptor beta chains drawn from one sample of a study of T cells in Graves' hyperthyroidism and ophthalmopathy. Each CDR3 protein is one row after TCRdb ran MiXCR on the multiplex PCR reads. The sample carries a few hundred thousand distinct CDR3 sequences, around 15% recorded once. The source material was blood. Source of these receptors: a woman in her late teens or twenties with Graves' hyperthyroidism. Each CDR3 is given with its conserved first and last residue. D genes are given only for firm matches. Clone size is not always given. Where it is, it says once, few, many or a class for expanded clones.

abundance,j_gene,v_gene,d_gene,CDR3aa,CDR3nt
many,TRBJ2-1,TRBV3-1,NA,CASSQDTVFNEQFF,TGTGCCAGCAGCCAAGACACAGTATTCAATGAGCAGTTCTTC
many,TRBJ2-1,TRBV2,NA,CASSDPSGGSGDEQFF,TGTGCCAGCAGTGACCCCTCGGGAGGATCAGGGGATGAGCAGTTCTTC
NA,TRBJ2-1,TRBV20-1,TRBD2,CSARGLAGNEQFF,TGCAGTGCCCGGGGGCTAGCGGGGAATGAGCAGTTCTTC
many,TRBJ2-7,TRBV7-9,NA,CASSLVGGDVHEQYF,TGTGCCAGCAGCTTAGTTGGCGGGGATGTGCACGAGCAGTACTTC
NA,TRBJ1-1,TRBV4-2,NA,CASSQPGVGRTEAFF,TGTGCCAGCAGCCAACCAGGGGTAGGGAGAACTGAAGCTTTCTTT
many,TRBJ1-2,TRBV12-3/TRBV12-4,NA,CASSLSQVGGYGYTF,TGTGCCAGCAGTTTATCCCAGGTTGGGGGCTATGGCTACACCTTC
NA,TRBJ2-3,TRBV30,TRBD2,CAWREGLAGVTDTQYF,TGTGCCTGGAGGGAAGGGCTAGCGGGAGTCACAGATACGCAGTATTTT
NA,TRBJ2-3,TRBV28,TRBD1,CASQGQAYTDTQYF,TGTGCCAGCCAAGGACAGGCCTACACAGATACGCAGTATTTT
few,TRBJ1-5,TRBV20-1,TRBD1,CSALYRGQPQHF,TGCAGTGCTCTTTACAGGGGGCAGCCCCAGCATTTT
many,TRBJ2-3,TRBV5-5,NA,CASSLGGGSDTQYF,TGTGCCAGCAGCTTGGGGGGAGGCTCAGATACGCAGTATTTT
many,TRBJ1-6,TRBV28,NA,CASNWGNSPLHF,TGTGCCAGCAACTGGGGAAATTCACCCCTCCACTTT
many,TRBJ2-2,TRBV28,TRBD1,CASSLRPGGSWEKGGELFF,TGTGCCAGCAGTTTACGGCCAGGGGGCTCTTGGGAAAAGGGCGGGGAGCTGTTTTTT
many,TRBJ2-1,TRBV20-1,NA,CSASNPGAYNEQFF,TGCAGTGCTAGTAATCCGGGAGCGTACAATGAGCAGTTCTTC
few,TRBJ2-1,TRBV20-1,TRBD2,CSVGTSEREQFF,TGCAGTGTTGGGACTAGCGAAAGGGAGCAGTTCTTC
NA,TRBJ1-2,TRBV20-1,NA,CSARERGIGYGYTF,TGCAGTGCTAGAGAAAGGGGAATCGGCTATGGCTACACCTTC
NA,TRBJ2-1,TRBV9,NA,CASSVEEGSYNEQFF,TGTGCCAGCAGCGTAGAGGAGGGCTCCTACAATGAGCAGTTCTTC
many,TRBJ2-7,TRBV2,TRBD2,CASTVLAGLYEQYF,TGTGCCAGCACGGTCCTAGCGGGCCTATACGAGCAGTACTTC
NA,TRBJ1-2,TRBV20-1,NA,CSATERAFNYGYTF,TGCAGTGCCACAGAAAGGGCCTTTAACTATGGCTACACCTTC
many,TRBJ1-1,TRBV28,TRBD1,CASSFTRRGLGAFF,TGTGCCAGCAGTTTTACCCGAAGGGGGCTCGGGGCTTTCTTT
many,TRBJ2-7,TRBV20-1,NA,CSASSIDRVSYEQYF,TGCAGTGCTAGCTCGATCGACAGAGTCTCCTACGAGCAGTACTTC
many,TRBJ2-1,TRBV7-2,TRBD2,CASSLGLAAGNEQFF,TGTGCCAGCAGCTTAGGACTAGCGGCGGGGAATGAGCAGTTCTTC
NA,TRBJ1-4,TRBV5-1,NA,CASRRLNSRNEKLFF,TGCGCCAGCAGACGCCTGAATTCCCGTAATGAAAAACTGTTTTTT
many,TRBJ2-7,TRBV7-8,NA,CASSWLAETSYEQYF,TGTGCCAGCAGCTGGCTGGCGGAGACCTCCTACGAGCAGTACTTC
few,TRBJ2-5,TRBV20-1,NA,CSARDRSTQLSHF,TGCAGTGCTAGAGATCGGTCTACCCAGCTTTCCCACTTC
many,TRBJ2-7,TRBV5-1,NA,CASYNQGPGYEQYF,TGCGCCAGTTACAATCAGGGTCCTGGCTACGAGCAGTACTTC
NA,TRBJ2-3,TRBV5-1,TRBD1,CASSYGQAGSDTQYF,TGCGCCAGCAGCTACGGACAGGCCGGGTCGGATACGCAGTATTTT
many,TRBJ2-7,TRBV29-1,NA,CSVARGGRGRHEQYF,TGCAGCGTTGCGAGGGGGGGCAGGGGTCGACACGAGCAGTACTTC
many,TRBJ2-1,TRBV5-6,TRBD2,CASSSALAEFYNEQFF,TGTGCCAGCAGTTCCGCCCTAGCGGAATTCTACAATGAGCAGTTCTTC
few,TRBJ1-2,TRBV4-3,TRBD1,CASSQDSGTGVYGYTF,TGCGCCAGCAGCCAAGATAGCGGGACAGGCGTCTATGGCTACACCTTC
many,TRBJ2-3,TRBV5-6,NA,CASSAGVGPTDTQYF,TGTGCCAGCAGCGCCGGGGTGGGACCCACAGATACGCAGTATTTT
NA,TRBJ1-1,TRBV19,NA,CASSIIDSFTEAFF,TGTGCCAGTAGTATAATCGACAGTTTCACTGAAGCTTTCTTT
NA,TRBJ2-1,TRBV12-3/TRBV12-4,TRBD2,CASSRRPGLAGGNPYNEQFF,TGTGCCAGCAGCCGACGGCCCGGACTAGCGGGAGGAAACCCCTACAATGAGCAGTTCTTC
many,TRBJ2-1,TRBV28,NA,CASSLESVVGGYNEQFF,TGTGCCAGCAGTTTAGAGTCGGTCGTGGGGGGTTACAATGAGCAGTTCTTC
many,TRBJ1-4,TRBV10-3,NA,CAISETGSNGEKLFF,TGTGCCATCAGTGAGACGGGTTCTAATGGGGAAAAACTGTTTTTT
few,TRBJ2-1,TRBV19,NA,CASSIQDTLYNEQFF,TGTGCCAGTAGTATCCAGGACACCCTCTACAATGAGCAGTTCTTC
NA,TRBJ2-3,TRBV4-2,TRBD2,CASSQDMAGGTDTQYF,TGTGCCAGCAGCCAAGATATGGCGGGAGGGACAGATACGCAGTATTTT
many,TRBJ1-1,TRBV13,NA,CASSLVILTEAFF,TGTGCCAGCAGCTTAGTAATCCTTACTGAAGCTTTCTTT
NA,TRBJ2-1,TRBV28,NA,CASSLFTGTYNEQFF,TGTGCCAGCAGTTTGTTCACCGGGACTTACAATGAGCAGTTCTTC
NA,TRBJ2-7,TRBV7-9,NA,CASSLEASATPYEQYF,TGTGCCAGCAGCTTAGAGGCTAGCGCCACCCCCTACGAGCAGTACTTC
many,TRBJ2-1,TRBV6-2/TRBV6-3,TRBD1,CASSYTDRGPYNEQFF,TGTGCCAGCAGTTACACCGACAGGGGCCCCTACAATGAGCAGTTCTTC
few,TRBJ2-3,TRBV7-9,TRBD1,CASSTGTGGYDTQYF,TGTGCCAGCAGTACCGGGACAGGGGGCTACGATACGCAGTATTTT
many,TRBJ2-7,TRBV6-1,TRBD1,CASSQGQGANEQYF,TGTGCCAGCAGTCAGGGACAGGGCGCCAACGAGCAGTACTTC